This TCR beta chain was recorded in a study of OX40 agonist ivuxolimab in advanced cancers. With respect to the entire study: Ivuxolimab, which targeted the costimulatory receptor OX40 (CD134), was an agonistic, fully human IgG2 monoclonal antibody. Prior anti-PD-1, anti-PD-L1 or anti-CTLA-4 therapy was permitted, and checkpoint inhibitors had been received by under 50% of dose-escalation patients. The purpose of peripheral TCRbeta sequencing was to test whether ivuxolimab changed TCR sequence diversity and led to clonal T-cell expansion. Partial responses occurred in three dose-escalation patients, of whom one had hepatocellular carcinoma and two had cutaneous melanoma. Intravenous ivuxolimab was administered to patients every 2 weeks at six dose levels: 0.01, 0.1, 0.3, 1.5, 3 and 10 mg/kg. The paper reports the monotherapy dose-escalation portion (N = 52 patients) of the phase I ivuxolimab trial. In the dose-escalation cohort, 70% to 85% of patients were male, and the mean age was approximately 60 years with a range of roughly 23 to 79. Among the 52 dose-escalation patients, some 19 had hepatocellular carcinoma, roughly 15 melanoma, 9 renal cell carcinoma and 9 head and neck cancer. The study at large found these results: After ivuxolimab, expanded clones were on average more numerous among CD8+ T cells than among CD4+ T cells. At doses of 0.1 to 3.0 mg/kg, clonal expansion of both CD4+ and CD8+ T cells in blood was seen between baseline and week 6. Low levels of normalized T-cell clonal expansion were also seen in some patients who did not respond. Antigen specificity was not determined for the clonally expanded peripheral T cells. In the 0.1-3.0 mg/kg groups, partial responders were among the patients with the lowest normalized peripheral clonal expansion, particularly in CD8+ T cells.

The trial excluded patients who had a history of autoimmune disease or who were on systemic immunosuppression. Peripheral blood for TCR sequencing was collected from all dose cohorts at baseline, on cycle 4 day 1, and on cycle 7 day 1. Samples came from an open-label, multicenter, first-in-human phase I dose-escalation trial of ivuxolimab. Adults with locally advanced or metastatic head and neck squamous cell, hepatocellular, melanoma or renal cell carcinoma were enrolled in the trial. Before TCR sequencing, CD4+ T cells and CD8+ T cells from peripheral blood were sorted into separate populations. For this clone: Its antigen is currently not known. One base away there is no much larger clone; base qualities are not given.

The CDR3 sequence holds 14 residues, the cysteine and phenylalanine included. The DNA shown is the 42-base CDR3, in frame from base 1. The V and J ends are trimmed by 4 bases and 4 bases, leaving 11 bases between them. CDR1 and CDR2 are drawn from the germline V gene: SGHDT, YYEEEE. To sequence the TCRbeta CDR3 region, genomic DNA was isolated from the sorted cells. TCRbeta CDR3 regions were sequenced using the immunoSEQ Assay. TCRdb took this table from immuneACCESS and kept in-frame rearrangements with V and J called. Such tables lack part of the clones; where checked against another copy, unresolved V genes explain under half of the gap, and the rest is unexplained. The sample has 60,000 to 80,000 clones on record, around 83% of them singletons. The top ten constitute around 1.5% of the sample.

Rearrangement joined TRBV5-6 to TRBJ1-4; the D gene is perhaps TRBD1, on 5 matching bases. The clonotype originates from an adult with an advanced solid tumor such as melanoma, head and neck, liver or kidney cancer. The material was CD4+ or CD8+ T cells sorted from blood, obtained in a trial of the OX40 agonist ivuxolimab. The bases read TGTGCCAGCAGCCAGCGGGGGATTAATGAAAAACTGTTTTTT. This translates into CASSQRGINEKLFF.